One sample yielded the 10 T cell receptor beta chains listed below, sequenced in a study of OX40 agonist ivuxolimab in advanced cancers. Library method: the immunoSEQ multiplex PCR assay. As stored in TCRdb, this immuneACCESS dataset retains in-frame rearrangements with V and J assigned. A fraction of the clones does not appear; measured against another copy, unresolved V genes explain less than half of the discrepancy, and the remainder lacks a known reason. This sample lists tens of thousands of clones; roughly 86% were detected once. The top ten clones comprise approximately 2.8% of the sample. The sequenced sample was CD4+ or CD8+ T cells sorted from blood, obtained in a trial of the OX40 agonist ivuxolimab. The receptor source for this set is an adult with an advanced solid tumor such as melanoma, head and neck, liver or kidney cancer.

This clone was detected once. The J gene is TRBJ1-2, the V gene TRBV14; D may be TRBD1 (5 bases). V was trimmed by 4 bases and J by 7 bases, leaving 19 bases between them. In germline, CDR1 is SGHDN, CDR2 FVKESK. The CDR3 contains 15 residues. In DNA form, the CDR3 reads TGTGCCAGCAGCCGGTCGACAGTGACTAGGGGTGGCTACACCTTC. It is translated as CASSRSTVTRGGYTF.

The rearrangement joins TRBV28 to TRBJ1-5; TRBD1 might be the D (6 bases). Germline V lookup: CDR1 MDHEN, CDR2 SYDVKM. The CDR3 is made up of 15 amino acids. Trimming pared 7 bases from V and 10 bases from J, leaving 23 bases between. CDR3 bases: TGTGCCAGCACTCCCCGGACGGGGGGCGGTAATCCCCAGCATTTT. This codes for CASTPRTGGGNPQHF.

The rearrangement uses TRBV20-1 and TRBJ2-7; no definite D call. The V gene lost 7 bases and the J gene lost 2 bases, with 9 bases spanning the gap. The germline V gene encodes CDR1 DFQATT and CDR2 SNEGSKA (reference sequence). The CDR3 totals 11 residues. The CDR3 DNA is TGCAGTGTGGACGGCACCTACGAGCAGTACTTC. Amino acid sequence: CSVDGTYEQYF.

The chain carries TRBV5-1 and TRBJ2-7; D remains unclear. V lost 3 bases to trimming and J lost 0 bases, with 13 bases between them. The CDR3 spans 15 residues. CDR1 and CDR2 from the germline V gene are SGHRS and YFSETQ. The DNA for the CDR3 is TGCGCCAGCAGCTCCAGACAACTACCCTCCTACGAGCAGTACTTC. It specifies CASSSRQLPSYEQYF.

This clone has a handful of counts. The chain employs TRBV6-1 and TRBJ2-2, with TRBD1 matching over 9 bases. V trimming: 10 bases; J trimming: 2 bases; junction bases outside the gene matches: 5. CDR3 length equals 14 residues. Germline V gives CDR1 MNHNS, CDR2 SASEGT. As DNA, the CDR3 is TGTGCCACCTCGACAGGGGGAAACACCGGGGAGCTGTTTTTT. It translates to CATSTGGNTGELFF.

This chain links TRBV30 with TRBJ1-4, with a weak D call TRBD1 (5 bases). The germline V gene has CDR1 GTSNPN and CDR2 SVGIG (reference sequence). This CDR3 comprises 15 residues. Trimming took off 1 base at V and 7 bases at J, with 16 bases between the two ends. CDR3: CAWSAPAGFGEKLFF. Written as DNA, the CDR3 is TGTGCCTGGAGTGCCCCCGCAGGGTTTGGTGAAAAACTGTTTTTT.

This rearrangement joins TRBV18 to TRBJ1-6; D is possibly TRBD1 (6 bases). Trimming left V 3 bases short and J 7 bases short, with 16 bases between. The length of the CDR3 is 16 residues. The germline V gene encodes CDR1 KGHSH and CDR2 LQKENI. CDR3 nucleotide sequence: TGTGCCAGCTCACCCCCGAATAGGGGGGAAAATTCACCCCTCCACTTT. Translated: CASSPPNRGENSPLHF.

This sequence joins TRBV29-1 and TRBJ1-1; D is undetermined. Deletions cut 7 bases from V and 7 bases from J, with 19 bases between. The CDR3 is 13 residues long. Germline V gene sequence: CDR1 SQVTM, CDR2 ANQGSEA. The CDR3 sequence: CSAEGDSRVEAFF. CDR3 nucleotides: TGCAGCGCCGAGGGAGACTCTCGGGTTGAAGCTTTCTTT.

The V call is TRBV19, the J call TRBJ2-2; 7 bases fit TRBD2. J lost 1 base, V lost 5 bases, and 4 bases had no gene match. CDR3 length equals 15 residues. In germline, CDR1 is LNHDA, CDR2 SQIVND (reference sequence). The CDR3 DNA sequence: TGTGCCAGTAGTGATTCTAGCGGGAACACCGGGGAGCTGTTTTTT. Translation gives CASSDSSGNTGELFF.

This rearrangement joins TRBV19 to TRBJ2-3, with TRBD2 matching over 15 bases. The CDR3 is made up of 19 amino acids. V gave up 5 bases and J gave up 0 bases; unmatched junction bases: 9. The germline V gene has CDR1 LNHDA and CDR2 SQIVND (reference sequence). The CDR3 spells CASSPPPGLAGGSTDTQYF. The DNA of the CDR3 is TGTGCCAGTAGTCCCCCCCCGGGACTAGCGGGAGGAAGCACAGATACGCAGTATTTT. Based on the CDR3 plus reference TRBV19 and TRBJ2-3, the full variable domain is DGGITQSPKYLFRKEGQNVTLSCEQNLNHDAMYWYRQDPGQGLRLIYYSQIVNDFQKGDIAEGYSVSREKKESFPLTVTSAQKNPTAFYLCASSPPPGLAGGSTDTQYFGPGTRLTVL.